The 30 T cell receptor beta chains presented below share a single source sample, sequenced in a study of blood T cell repertoires in COVID-19. The protocol was immunoSEQ multiplex PCR, while the TCRdb copy is restricted to in-frame clones and leaves out a portion. The table lists more than 9,000 clones, 85% to 90% of them singletons, with 20% to 25% in the top ten. Sequencing was performed on peripheral blood. The receptors were gathered from an older woman with active COVID-19.

The chain links TRBV19 to TRBJ2-1, with 9 bases fitting TRBD2. The CDR3 covers 14 residues. J lost 10 bases, V lost 8 bases, and 12 bases had no gene match. From germline, CDR1 is LNHDA and CDR2 SQIVND (reference sequence). The CDR3 sequence: CASGSLTSGGEQFF. In DNA form, the CDR3 reads TGTGCCAGTGGGTCCCTGACTAGCGGAGGGGAGCAGTTCTTC.

The chain is built from TRBV29-1 and TRBJ2-5, with 12 bases aligning to TRBD2. V shed 4 bases and J 2 bases; nucleotides not matched to a gene: 8. There are 16 residues in the CDR3. Per germline, CDR1 SQVTM and CDR2 ANQGSEA. CDR3 nucleotides: TGCAGCGTTGTTGGGGCTAGCGGGAGGGAACAAGAGACCCAGTACTTC. Its protein product is CSVVGASGREQETQYF. The full variable domain, its missing parts supplied by reference TRBV29-1 and TRBJ2-5, is SAVISQKPSRDICQRGTSLTIQCQVDSQVTMMFWYRQQPGQSLTLIATANQGSEATYESGFVIDKFPISRPNLTFSTLTVSNMSPEDSSIYLCSVVGASGREQETQYFGPGTRLLVL.

The chain employs TRBV21-1 and TRBJ2-7; the D call in the table, TRBD1, was not verified against the DNA. TRBV21-1 is termed a pseudogene. The CDR3 covers 13 residues. The DNA of the CDR3 is TGTGCCAGCAGCAAAGACAGCCCCTACGAGCAGTACGTC. This encodes CASSKDSPYEQYV.

CDR3 in amino acids: CASSAGWTSGNIQYF. CDR3 nucleotide sequence: TGTGCCAGCAGCGCCGGTTGGACTAGCGGGAACATTCAGTACTTC. The chain recombines TRBV5-4 with TRBJ2-4; 11 nucleotides line up with TRBD2. This CDR3 contains 15 residues. With V trimmed by 4 bases and J by 7 bases, 7 bases remained unmatched. Germline loops: CDR1 SGHNT, CDR2 YYREEE (reference sequence).

This clone was seen once. As DNA, the CDR3 is TGTGCCAGCGCTGGGGGGACTAGCGGGGGAAAGCCGCGCACAGATACGCAGTATTTT. It is translated as CASAGGTSGGKPRTDTQYF. The J gene is TRBJ2-3, the V gene TRBV9; 14 positions agree with TRBD2. J gave up 1 base and V 7 bases, and 14 bases lay outside the gene matches. CDR1 is SGDLS and CDR2 is YYNGEE in the germline V gene. The CDR3 loop spans 19 amino acids.

This clone appeared once. The chain recombines TRBV15 with TRBJ2-7; D is unresolved. The CDR3 covers 15 residues. From germline, CDR1 is LNHNV and CDR2 YYDKDF (reference sequence). Deletions cut 0 bases from V and 1 base from J, with 10 bases between. DNA of the CDR3: TGTGCCACCAGCAGAGATGAGGTTACATCCTACGAGCAGTACTTC. This gives the protein CATSRDEVTSYEQYF.

The rearrangement links TRBV3-1 (or the pseudogene TRBV3-2) to TRBJ2-1, with TRBD2 matching 8 bases. V was clipped by 1 base and J by 6 bases; unmatched bases: 8. The CDR3 is 16 residues long. Germline V gene sequence: CDR1 LGHDT, CDR2 YNNKEL (reference sequence). The CDR3 here is CASSQANGGAANEQFF. The CDR3 coding sequence is TGTGCCAGCAGCCAAGCTAACGGGGGGGCCGCCAATGAGCAGTTCTTC.

A single count supports this clone. The chain employs TRBV28 and TRBJ2-7; 10 nucleotides align to TRBD1. The CDR3 covers 15 residues. Germline V CDR1 and CDR2: MDHEN, SYDVKM. With V trimmed by 6 bases and J by 4 bases, 9 bases remained unmatched. In DNA, the CDR3 is TGTGCCAGCAGGCCCGCCTTGGGACAGGGGTACGAGCAGTACGTC. This sequence encodes CASRPALGQGYEQYV.

This clone was detected only once. The gene calls are TRBV6-5 and TRBJ1-2; possibly TRBD1 for D (6 bases). This CDR3 is built from 13 residues. V shed 2 bases and J shed 8 bases, with 12 bases lying between them. Germline loops: CDR1 MNHEY, CDR2 SVGAGI. The CDR3 protein is CASSYAAQGGYTF. The CDR3, as DNA: TGTGCCAGCAGTTACGCCGCACAGGGAGGCTACACCTTC.

V gene TRBV7-8 combines with J gene TRBJ2-7; 11 nucleotides match TRBD1. Germline CDR1 and CDR2: SGHVS and FQNEAQ. This CDR3 is 15 amino acids long. Trimming at V came to 5 bases and at J to 4 bases, leaving 7 bases not matched to a gene. The CDR3 coding sequence is TGTGCCAGCAGCGTGACCGGGACAGGGGGGTACGAGCAGTACTTC. This translates into CASSVTGTGGYEQYF.

The genes are TRBV18 and TRBJ1-5, with D hard to call. Germline V gives CDR1 KGHSH, CDR2 LQKENI. The CDR3 length is 13 residues. V was trimmed by 2 bases and J by 7 bases, leaving 9 bases between them. This CDR3 reads CASSPGTGQPQHF. The CDR3, as DNA: TGTGCCAGCTCACCAGGTACGGGACAGCCCCAGCATTTT.

In nucleotides, the CDR3 is TGTGCCAGCAGCGGGGGGACAGGGCCAGTTTACACCTTC. It codes for CASSGGTGPVYTF. The chain uses TRBV25-1 and TRBJ1-2; 9 bases match TRBD1. Germline CDR1 MGHDK, CDR2 SYGVNS. This CDR3 is 13 amino acids long. V shed 6 bases, J shed 11 bases, and the junction held 10 bases outside the gene matches.

This clone was seen only once. The rearrangement uses TRBV6-5 and TRBJ1-2; 7 bases fit TRBD1. V shed 2 bases and J 4 bases; nucleotides not matched to a gene: 7. The CDR3 length is 15 residues. Germline loops: CDR1 MNHEY, CDR2 SVGAGI. DNA for the CDR3: TGTGCCAGCAGTTACCAGCTCGGACAGGCCTATGGCTACACCTTC. It specifies CASSYQLGQAYGYTF.

V and J are TRBV7-8 and TRBJ1-5; D unresolved. The CDR3 is 13 residues long. Trimming cost V 6 bases and J 4 bases, with 10 bases left between them. Germline V gene data show CDR1 as SGHVS and CDR2 as FQNEAQ. The CDR3 protein is CASSYMENQPQHF. The CDR3 DNA sequence: TGTGCCAGCAGTTACATGGAGAATCAGCCCCAGCATTTT.

This clone was found once. The chain combines TRBV4-1 with TRBJ2-2, with D maybe TRBD1 (5 bases). The ends were cut back, 1 base at V and 0 bases at J, with 6 bases in the middle. This CDR3 is built from 15 residues. Germline V gene lookup returns CDR1 MGHRA and CDR2 YSYEKL. The CDR3 here is CASSQGRANTGELFF. The CDR3 DNA is TGCGCCAGCAGCCAAGGCAGGGCGAACACCGGGGAGCTGTTTTTT.

The chain employs TRBV3-1 (or the pseudogene TRBV3-2) and TRBJ1-4; 9 nucleotides line up with TRBD1. The V and J ends lost 1 base and 10 bases, in that order; junction bases with no gene match: 10. The germline V gene encodes CDR1 LGHDT and CDR2 YNNKEL (reference sequence). CDR3 length: 16 amino acids. CDR3 residues: CASSQGPDRGSGKLFF. CDR3 nucleotides: TGTGCCAGCAGCCAAGGCCCGGACAGGGGATCAGGAAAACTGTTTTTT.

V gene TRBV5-1 combines with J gene TRBJ2-1, with a possible D match to TRBD2 (5 bases). CDR3 size: 15 residues. In germline, CDR1 is SGHRS, CDR2 YFSETQ. Trimming stripped 4 bases from V and 9 bases from J, with 20 bases between. The CDR3 DNA is TGCGCCAGCAGCGTCCTCCCTAGCTCCGATGGTGAGCAGTTCTTC. Translation gives CASSVLPSSDGEQFF.

The genes are TRBV24-1 and TRBJ2-3; maybe TRBD2 (6 bases). The length of the CDR3 is 15 residues. With 1 base removed from V and 8 bases from J, the gap between germline ends came to 15 bases. Germline CDR1 is KGHDR and CDR2 is SFDVKD. The chain's CDR3 is CATSDLGGEGGTQYF. Here the CDR3 DNA reads TGTGCCACCAGTGATTTAGGAGGGGAAGGAGGTACGCAGTATTTT.

V is TRBV12-3 or TRBV12-4 and J is TRBJ2-7; D gene ambiguous. The CDR3 runs to 11 residues. V lost 5 bases and J lost 3, with 5 bases in between. The CDR3 reads CASSPLYEQYF. CDR3 in DNA: TGTGCCAGCAGTCCTCTCTACGAGCAGTACTTC.

This chain uses TRBV7-8 with TRBJ2-1; the D gene is possibly TRBD2 (5 bases). The CDR3 covers 15 residues. V was trimmed by 2 bases and J by 7 bases, leaving 15 bases between them. Germline V lookup: CDR1 SGHVS, CDR2 FQNEAQ. The CDR3 region is CASSLTGVGSNEQFF. CDR3 DNA sequence: TGTGCCAGCAGCTTAACCGGGGTTGGTTCGAATGAGCAGTTCTTC.

V and J are TRBV3-1 (or the pseudogene TRBV3-2) and TRBJ2-5; TRBD2 aligns across 11 bases. The tail of the sequence fits TRBJ2-7 better, so the J call may be wrong. The germline gives CDR1 LGHDT, CDR2 YNNKEL (reference sequence). CDR3 length: 15 residues. Written as DNA, the CDR3 is TGTGCCAGCAGCTTAGCGGGAGGGAGCTCCTACGAGCAGTACTTC. Translating gives CASSLAGGSSYEQYF.

The chain carries TRBV28 and TRBJ1-6; 8 positions agree with TRBD1. The CDR3 spans 13 residues. CDR1 is MDHEN, CDR2 SYDVKM, per germline. V lost 3 bases and J lost 10; bases outside the gene matches: 2. CDR3 in amino acids: CASSLDRDSPLHF. The CDR3 nucleotides are TGTGCCAGCAGTTTGGACAGGGACTCACCCCTCCACTTT.

This sequence joins TRBV9 and TRBJ2-5; 13 positions match TRBD2. Trimming cost V 3 bases and J 2 bases; bases outside gene matches: 4. Germline loops: CDR1 SGDLS, CDR2 YYNGEE. The CDR3 has 16 amino acids. CDR3 loop: CASSAGLAGKQETQYF. The CDR3 bases are TGTGCCAGCAGCGCGGGACTAGCGGGGAAACAAGAGACCCAGTACTTC.

This clone was counted only a few times. The gene calls are TRBV7-9 and TRBJ1-5, with unresolved D. Looked up from germline, CDR1 is SEHNR and CDR2 is FQNEAQ (reference sequence). Trimming pared 5 bases from V and 0 bases from J, leaving 8 bases between. CDR3 size: 14 residues. CDR3 bases: TGTGCCAGCAGCACCGACAATAGCAATCAGCCCCAGCATTTT. Its protein is CASSTDNSNQPQHF.

This chain links TRBV7-2 with TRBJ2-3; TRBD2 matches at 12 bases. The germline V gene encodes CDR1 SGHTA and CDR2 FQGNSA. The ends lost 5 bases at V and 5 bases at J; junction bases unmatched: 5. This CDR3 has 15 residues. This CDR3 is CASSPSGGAGDTQYF. CDR3 DNA: TGTGCCAGCAGCCCTAGCGGGGGGGCCGGAGATACGCAGTATTTT.

This rearrangement joins TRBV7-9 to TRBJ2-5, with 9 bases that match TRBD2. Germline V gene sequence: CDR1 SEHNR, CDR2 FQNEAQ (reference sequence). Trimming at V came to 6 bases and at J to 8 bases, leaving 10 bases not matched to a gene. The CDR3 covers 14 residues. Written as DNA, the CDR3 is TGTGCCAGCAGATCGCCGCGGGAGGGGGGAACCCAGTACTTC. Its translation is CASRSPREGGTQYF. Looking up the rest from reference TRBV7-9 and TRBJ2-5 gives the full variable domain: DTGVSQNPRHKITKRGQNVTFRCDPISEHNRLYWYRQTLGQGPEFLTYFQNEAQLEKSRLLSDRFSAERPKGSFSTLEIQRTEQGDSAMYLCASRSPREGGTQYFGPGTRLLVL.

This clone was picked up a small number of times. The J gene is TRBJ1-4, the V gene TRBV7-9, with TRBD1 as a possible D gene (6 bases). CDR1 is SEHNR, CDR2 FQNEAQ, per germline (reference sequence). V was shortened by 5 bases and J by 6 bases, with 16 bases between the two germline ends. CDR3 length: 15 residues. CDR3 region: CASSIPGQHDEKLFF. CDR3 DNA: TGTGCCAGCAGCATTCCAGGACAGCATGATGAAAAACTGTTTTTT.

The chain couples TRBV10-2 to TRBJ2-1; TRBD2 aligns across 12 bases. The CDR3 loop spans 16 amino acids. The V segment lost 4 bases and the J segment 4 bases; nucleotides outside the gene matches: 5. Looked up from germline, CDR1 is WSHSY and CDR2 is SAAADI. CDR3 coding DNA: TGCGCCAGCAGTGGACCACTAGCGGGAGGATACAATGAGCAGTTCTTC. This sequence encodes CASSGPLAGGYNEQFF.

CDR3 DNA: TGTGCCAGCAGCCAAGGTGGCCTCGACACAGATACGCAGTATTTT. This translates into CASSQGGLDTDTQYF. V is TRBV3-1 (or the pseudogene TRBV3-2) and J is TRBJ2-3; D uncertain. Trimming stripped 1 base from V and 2 bases from J, with 10 bases between. The CDR3 has 15 residues. CDR1 LGHDT and CDR2 YNNKEL come from the germline V gene (reference sequence).

The V and J genes are TRBV3-1 (or the pseudogene TRBV3-2) and TRBJ1-2; the D is unclear. Deletions cut 1 base from V and 6 bases from J, with 12 bases between. The germline gives CDR1 LGHDT, CDR2 YNNKEL (reference sequence). This CDR3 region has 14 residues. Written as DNA, the CDR3 is TGTGCCAGCAGCCAAGGGGCCTTCAGCCATGGCTACACCTTC. This encodes CASSQGAFSHGYTF.